The clone carrying this T cell receptor beta chain was seen many times. Using its own MiXCR run on the 5' RACE reads, TCRdb lists one record per CDR3 protein. The repertoire holds about 52,000 distinct CDR3 sequences, with approximately 10% as singletons. The sample comes from a study of early T cells in non-severe SARS-CoV-2 infection. The source of this sequence is an adult who was a healthcare worker with PCR-confirmed SARS-CoV-2 infection or an uninfected control (not recorded which). The material sequenced was whole blood.

The CDR3: CASSQGAPNYGYTF. CDR3 sequence (DNA): TGTGCCAGCAGCCAGGGGGCTCCTAACTATGGCTACACCTTC. V and J are TRBV13 and TRBJ1-2, with TRBD1 matching 8 bases. V shed 5 bases, J shed 0 bases, and the junction held 2 bases outside the gene matches. The CDR3 contains 14 residues. Germline V gene data show CDR1 as PRHDT and CDR2 as FYEKMQ (reference sequence).